These 23 T cell receptor beta chains came from one sample sequenced in a study of CD8 T cells in Susac syndrome. Reverse transcription of about 0.5 to 1 ug RNA was carried out with random hexamers. MiXCR, applied by TCRdb to the immunoSEQ multiplex PCR reads, yields one record per CDR3 protein. The profile shows 70,000 or so distinct CDR3 sequences, around 96% of them singletons. The sequencing sample was made of CD8+ T cells from PBMCs. These TCRs come from a human donor with multiple sclerosis.

The J gene is TRBJ2-7, the V gene TRBV3-1, with D maybe TRBD2 (5 bases). Trimming pared 0 bases from V and 3 bases from J, leaving 15 bases between. The CDR3 has 16 residues. Germline assignment: CDR1 LGHDT and CDR2 YNNKEL (reference sequence). The CDR3 bases are TGTGCCAGCAGCCAAGATCCGAGGGAAGGAGACTACGAGCAGTACTTC. Translating it yields CASSQDPREGDYEQYF.

V is TRBV7-6 and J is TRBJ2-2; D assignment may be TRBD1 or TRBD2 (5 bases each). There are 17 residues in the CDR3. The germline V and J ends were trimmed by 5 bases and 0 bases, with 16 bases remaining between them. Germline-derived CDR1 and CDR2 are SGHVS and FNYEAQ. The CDR3 sequence is CASSHTTGTANTGELFF. The CDR3 nucleotides are TGTGCCAGCAGCCATACCACCGGGACGGCGAACACCGGGGAGCTGTTTTTT. The full variable domain, in which reference TRBV7-6 and TRBJ2-2 provide the parts outside the CDR3, is GAGVSQSPRYKVTKRGQDVALRCDPISGHVSLYWYRQALGQGPEFLTYFNYEAQQDKSGLPNDRFSAERPEGSISTLTIQRTEQRDSAMYRCASSHTTGTANTGELFFGEGSRLTVL.

This clonotype has only one observation. J is TRBJ1-5 and V is TRBV9; tentatively, D is TRBD1 (5 bases). The V gene lost 0 bases and the J gene lost 5 bases, with 9 bases spanning the gap. Germline V lookup: CDR1 SGDLS, CDR2 YYNGEE. The CDR3 contains 14 residues. The CDR3 loop is CASSVGPGDQPQHF. In nucleotides, the CDR3 is TGTGCCAGCAGCGTAGGCCCGGGGGATCAGCCCCAGCATTTT.

This chain links TRBV4-1 with TRBJ2-7; a weak D match, TRBD2 (5 bases). The germline CDR1 and CDR2 sequences are MGHRA and YSYEKL. CDR3 size: 13 residues. Trimming pared 1 base from V and 3 bases from J, leaving 7 bases between. CDR3 nucleotides: TGCGCCAGCAGCCAAGCGGGGTACTACGAGCAGTACTTC. Its protein is CASSQAGYYEQYF.

The chain couples TRBV30 to TRBJ1-3; 8 positions match TRBD1. The CDR3 has 14 residues. The germline gives CDR1 GTSNPN, CDR2 SVGIG (reference sequence). V lost 1 base to trimming and J lost 4 bases; unmatched junction nucleotides: 3. This CDR3 is CAWSAGQGGNTIYF. In DNA form, the CDR3 reads TGTGCCTGGAGTGCCGGACAGGGAGGAAACACCATATATTTT.

The rearrangement joins TRBV30 to TRBJ2-7; 7 nucleotides match TRBD2. V was pared by 2 bases and J by 4 bases, with 5 bases of the junction left unmatched. This CDR3 contains 13 residues. CDR1 is GTSNPN, CDR2 SVGIG, per germline (reference sequence). The CDR3 sequence: CAWSSGKGYEQYF. DNA of the CDR3: TGTGCCTGGAGTAGCGGGAAAGGTTACGAGCAGTACTTC. Full variable domain (outside the CDR3, taken from reference TRBV30 and TRBJ2-7): SQTIHQWPATLVQPVGSPLSLECTVEGTSNPNLYWYRQAAGRGLQLLFYSVGIGQISSEVPQNLSASRPQDRQFILSSKKLLLSDSGFYLCAWSSGKGYEQYFGPGTRLTVT.

V usage is TRBV29-1 and J usage is TRBJ2-1; weak D call: TRBD1 (5 bases). This CDR3 has 14 amino acids. Trimming stripped 0 bases from V and 8 bases from J, with 14 bases between. CDR1 and CDR2 from the germline V gene are SQVTM and ANQGSEA. CDR3 sequence (DNA): TGCAGCGTTGAAGACAGGGTTATAAGGTATGAGCAGTTCTTC. Its translation: CSVEDRVIRYEQFF.

V usage is TRBV9 and J usage is TRBJ2-1, with D perhaps matching TRBD2 (6 bases). V was cut by 0 bases and J by 2 bases, with 9 bases left in between. The CDR3 totals 15 residues. The germline gives CDR1 SGDLS, CDR2 YYNGEE. Written as DNA, the CDR3 is TGTGCCAGCAGCGTAGGAGGGGAGGCCTACAATGAGCAGTTCTTC. Translation: CASSVGGEAYNEQFF.

The V call is TRBV6-6, the J call TRBJ2-7, with 9 bases aligning to TRBD1. Losses at the gene ends were 4 bases for V and 4 bases for J; bases not matched to a gene: 8. The CDR3 covers 15 residues. Looked up from germline, CDR1 is MNHNY and CDR2 is SVGAGI (reference sequence). This CDR3 is CASSSAGTGTYEQYF. The CDR3 coding sequence is TGTGCCAGCAGTTCCGCCGGGACAGGGACGTACGAGCAGTACTTC.

CDR3 DNA sequence: TGTGCCAGCAGCCGCCCGCAGGGGATAATCGATGAGCAGTTCTTC. Translating gives CASSRPQGIIDEQFF. This chain links TRBV27 with TRBJ2-1; perhaps TRBD1 as D (6 bases). The CDR3 totals 15 residues. Looked up from germline, CDR1 is MNHEY and CDR2 is SMNVEV (reference sequence). V was cut by 6 bases and J by 8 bases, with 20 bases left in between.

The chain has TRBV3-1 and TRBJ1-1; D unclear. V was trimmed by 4 bases and J by 3 bases, leaving 12 bases between them. CDR1 is LGHDT, CDR2 YNNKEL, per germline (reference sequence). This CDR3 region has 14 residues. The CDR3 here is CASSRSSRDTEAFF. CDR3 coding DNA: TGTGCCAGCAGCCGTTCCTCTAGGGACACTGAAGCTTTCTTT. The full variable domain, rest sourced from reference TRBV3-1 and TRBJ1-1, is DTAVSQTPKYLVTQMGNDKSIKCEQNLGHDTMYWYKQDSKKFLKIMFSYNNKELIINETVPNRFSPKSPDKAHLNLHINSLELGDSAVYFCASSRSSRDTEAFFGQGTRLTVV.

The CDR3 here is CASSLASTGLGDEQFF. The DNA of the CDR3 is TGCGCCAGCAGCTTGGCCAGTACAGGGCTGGGGGATGAGCAGTTCTTC. V and J are TRBV5-1 and TRBJ2-1; perhaps TRBD1 as D (6 bases). CDR3 length equals 16 residues. Germline lookup yields CDR1 SGHRS and CDR2 YFSETQ. Trimming took off 0 bases at V and 8 bases at J, with 18 bases between the two ends.

The rearrangement uses TRBV27 and TRBJ2-7, with D maybe TRBD1 (6 bases). CDR3 length: 17 amino acids. The V end lost 3 bases, the J end lost 6 bases, and 24 bases lay between the germline ends. CDR1 MNHEY and CDR2 SMNVEV come from the germline V gene (reference sequence). This CDR3 reads CASSFVGSGGRGPEQYF. The CDR3 DNA reads as TGTGCCAGCAGTTTTGTTGGGAGCGGCGGCAGGGGTCCCGAGCAGTACTTC.

The gene calls are TRBV27 and TRBJ2-5; 8 positions agree with TRBD2. Germline CDR1 MNHEY, CDR2 SMNVEV (reference sequence). This CDR3 is built from 14 residues. Trimming at V came to 4 bases and at J to 1 base, leaving 2 bases not matched to a gene. The CDR3 loop is CASSSLAGQETQYF. The CDR3 region has the DNA TGTGCCAGCAGTTCTCTAGCGGGCCAAGAGACCCAGTACTTC.

The chain uses TRBV29-1 and TRBJ1-2; a weak D match, TRBD1 (5 bases). V was pared by 6 bases and J by 4 bases, with 15 bases between. Germline CDR1 reads SQVTM; CDR2 reads ANQGSEA. The CDR3 has 13 amino acids. For the CDR3, the DNA is TGCAGCGTCCCGGACCAGGGTACCTATGGCTACACCTTC. Translating it yields CSVPDQGTYGYTF.

The V gene is TRBV19, the J gene TRBJ1-3; maybe TRBD1 (6 bases). Trimming left V 2 bases short and J 7 bases short, with 15 bases between. The CDR3 is made up of 15 amino acids. The germline V gene encodes CDR1 LNHDA and CDR2 SQIVND (reference sequence). The CDR3 nucleotides read TGTGCCAGTAGTATAACGACAGGAGCGCCCAACACCATATATTTT. It specifies CASSITTGAPNTIYF.

J is TRBJ2-2 and V is TRBV11-1; the D gene could be TRBD1 or TRBD2 (5 bases each). This CDR3 contains 14 residues. Germline values: CDR1 SGHAT, CDR2 FQDESV (reference sequence). V lost 5 bases, J lost 0 bases, and 7 bases lay in between. CDR3 amino acids: CASSEGPNTGELFF. CDR3 sequence (DNA): TGTGCCAGCAGCGAGGGACCGAACACCGGGGAGCTGTTTTTT.

This chain uses TRBV6-1 with TRBJ1-1, with D uncertain. CDR1 and CDR2 (germline): MNHNS, SASEGT. The CDR3 consists of 11 residues. V was pared by 6 bases and J by 8 bases, with 10 bases between. This CDR3 reads CASSPPAEAFF. As DNA, the CDR3 is TGTGCCAGCAGCCCCCCGGCGGAAGCTTTCTTT.

The chain has TRBV19 and TRBJ1-4; D not resolved. Germline CDR1 reads LNHDA; CDR2 reads SQIVND (reference sequence). V lost 0 bases and J lost 4, with 12 bases in between. This CDR3 region has 16 residues. Written as DNA, the CDR3 is TGTGCCAGTAGTATAGATCCTGAAGGCATTAATGAAAAACTGTTTTTT. Translating it yields CASSIDPEGINEKLFF.

The chain employs TRBV19 and TRBJ2-3; D call uncertain. The CDR3 length is 16 residues. With 3 bases removed from V and 5 bases from J, the gap between germline ends came to 18 bases. Germline loops: CDR1 LNHDA, CDR2 SQIVND (reference sequence). This CDR3 is CASSIRHSFPGDTQYF. The DNA for the CDR3 is TGTGCCAGTAGTATCCGTCACTCCTTCCCGGGAGATACGCAGTATTTT.

This clonotype showed up just a few times. The chain joins TRBV29-1 to TRBJ2-7; D is unresolved. The CDR3 contains 13 residues. V was trimmed by 5 bases and J by 0 bases, leaving 11 bases between them. CDR1 SQVTM and CDR2 ANQGSEA come from the germline V gene. The CDR3 protein is CSVYAKSSYEQYF. In DNA, the CDR3 is TGCAGCGTTTATGCAAAATCCTCCTACGAGCAGTACTTC.

This rearrangement joins TRBV4-1 to TRBJ1-1; maybe TRBD1 (5 bases). The CDR3 contains 14 residues. V lost 1 base, J lost 1 base, and 7 bases lay in between. Looked up from germline, CDR1 is MGHRA and CDR2 is YSYEKL. CDR3 residues: CASSQATGNTEAFF. The CDR3 nucleotides read TGCGCCAGCAGCCAAGCAACAGGGAACACTGAAGCTTTCTTT.

This rearrangement joins TRBV7-9 to TRBJ2-1, with D perhaps matching TRBD2 (6 bases). The CDR3 consists of 14 residues. Germline loops: CDR1 SEHNR, CDR2 FQNEAQ (reference sequence). The V end lost 5 bases, the J end lost 1 base, and 9 bases lay between the germline ends. This CDR3 reads CASSNAGSYNEQFF. The CDR3 DNA follows: TGTGCCAGCAGCAATGCGGGGTCCTACAATGAGCAGTTCTTC. The full variable domain, completed using reference TRBV7-9 and TRBJ2-1, is DTGVSQNPRHKITKRGQNVTFRCDPISEHNRLYWYRQTLGQGPEFLTYFQNEAQLEKSRLLSDRFSAERPKGSFSTLEIQRTEQGDSAMYLCASSNAGSYNEQFFGPGTRLTVL.